The clone carrying this TCR beta chain was observed a single time. Its antigen is currently unknown. This sample stems from a study of cytomegalovirus exposure and HLA in healthy donors. General study results and limits: The study designated roughly 160 TCR beta chains cytomegalovirus-associated. Usually a TCR sequence was rare, but some public TCRs were found in many donors. The classifier reportedly diagnosed cytomegalovirus status with high specificity and sensitivity.

Clones were read by immunoSEQ multiplex PCR, and TCRdb kept only the in-frame ones, dropping some. The sample yields under 300,000 clones, about 90% seen once. Germline V lookup: CDR1 MGHRA, CDR2 YSYEKL. There are 16 residues in the CDR3. Trimming left V 4 bases short and J 1 base short, with 17 bases between. The chain has TRBV4-1 and TRBJ2-7; weak D call: TRBD1 (5 bases). Sequenced sample: PBMCs. The clonotype comes from a young woman in good health and CMV-seropositive. The CDR3 spells CASSPHLRVESYEQYF. The CDR3 DNA is TGCGCCAGCAGCCCTCACCTCAGGGTTGAATCCTACGAGCAGTACTTC.